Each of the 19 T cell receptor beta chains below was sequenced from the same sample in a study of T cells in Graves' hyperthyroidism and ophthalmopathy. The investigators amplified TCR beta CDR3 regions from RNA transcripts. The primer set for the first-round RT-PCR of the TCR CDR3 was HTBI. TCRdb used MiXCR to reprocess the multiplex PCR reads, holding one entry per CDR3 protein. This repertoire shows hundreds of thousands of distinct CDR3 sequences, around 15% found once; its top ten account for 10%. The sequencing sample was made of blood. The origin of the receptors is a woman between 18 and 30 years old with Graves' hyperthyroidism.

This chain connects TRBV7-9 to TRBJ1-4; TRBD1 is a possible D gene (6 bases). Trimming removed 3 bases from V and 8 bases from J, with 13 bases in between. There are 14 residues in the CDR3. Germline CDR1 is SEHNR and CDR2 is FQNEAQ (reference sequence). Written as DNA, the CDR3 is TGTGCCAGCAGCTTCCTCACAGGGTGGGAAAAACTGTTTTTT. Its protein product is CASSFLTGWEKLFF. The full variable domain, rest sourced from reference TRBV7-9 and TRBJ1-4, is DTGVSQNPRHKITKRGQNVTFRCDPISEHNRLYWYRQTLGQGPEFLTYFQNEAQLEKSRLLSDRFSAERPKGSFSTLEIQRTEQGDSAMYLCASSFLTGWEKLFFGSGTQLSVL.

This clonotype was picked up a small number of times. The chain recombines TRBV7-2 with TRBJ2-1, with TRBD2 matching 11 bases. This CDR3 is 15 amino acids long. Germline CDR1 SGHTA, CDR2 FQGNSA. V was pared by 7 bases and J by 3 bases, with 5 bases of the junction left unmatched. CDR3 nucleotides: TGTGCCAGCACCCGCGGGACTAGCGGCTACAATGAGCAGTTCTTC. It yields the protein CASTRGTSGYNEQFF.

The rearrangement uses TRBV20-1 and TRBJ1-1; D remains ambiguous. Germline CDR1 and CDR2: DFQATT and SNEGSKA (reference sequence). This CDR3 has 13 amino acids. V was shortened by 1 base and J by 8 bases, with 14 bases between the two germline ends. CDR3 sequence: CSARVGTKQEAFF. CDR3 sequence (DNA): TGCAGTGCTAGAGTGGGCACGAAGCAAGAAGCTTTCTTT.

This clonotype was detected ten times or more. As DNA, the CDR3 is TGTGCCAGCAGCAAGGGCTTAAGCGACACTGAAGCTTTCTTT. Translating it yields CASSKGLSDTEAFF. V usage is TRBV28 and J usage is TRBJ1-1; D is ambiguous. From germline, CDR1 is MDHEN and CDR2 SYDVKM. V dropped 6 bases and J dropped 3 bases, with 14 bases sitting between them. The CDR3 is 14 amino acids.

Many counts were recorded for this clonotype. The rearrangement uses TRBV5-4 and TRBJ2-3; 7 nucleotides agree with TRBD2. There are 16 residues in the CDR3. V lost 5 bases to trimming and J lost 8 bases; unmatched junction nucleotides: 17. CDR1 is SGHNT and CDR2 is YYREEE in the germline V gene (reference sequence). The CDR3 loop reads CASSIGLVVGGATQYF. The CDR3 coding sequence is TGTGCCAGCAGTATAGGACTAGTGGTAGGAGGAGCTACGCAGTATTTT.

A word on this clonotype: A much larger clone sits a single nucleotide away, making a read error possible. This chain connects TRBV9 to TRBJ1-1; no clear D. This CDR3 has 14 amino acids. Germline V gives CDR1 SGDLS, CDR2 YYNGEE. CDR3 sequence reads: CASSVEAWNTEASF. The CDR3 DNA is TGTGCCAGCAGCGTAGAAGCTTGGAACACTGAAGCTTCCTTT.

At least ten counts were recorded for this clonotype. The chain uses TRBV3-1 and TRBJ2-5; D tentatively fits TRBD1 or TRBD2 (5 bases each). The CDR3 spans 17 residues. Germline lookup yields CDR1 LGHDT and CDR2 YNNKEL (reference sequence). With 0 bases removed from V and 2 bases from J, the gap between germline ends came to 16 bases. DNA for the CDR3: TGTGCCAGCAGCCAAGACTTAGGGGCGAGAGGGCAAGAGACCCAGTACTTC. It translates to CASSQDLGARGQETQYF.

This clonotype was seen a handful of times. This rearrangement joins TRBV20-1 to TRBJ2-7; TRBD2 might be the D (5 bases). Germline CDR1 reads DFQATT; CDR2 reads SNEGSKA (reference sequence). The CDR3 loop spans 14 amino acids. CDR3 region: CRAHPSGSSYEQYF. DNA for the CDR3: TGCAGAGCACACCCCTCGGGGAGCTCCTACGAGCAGTACTTC.

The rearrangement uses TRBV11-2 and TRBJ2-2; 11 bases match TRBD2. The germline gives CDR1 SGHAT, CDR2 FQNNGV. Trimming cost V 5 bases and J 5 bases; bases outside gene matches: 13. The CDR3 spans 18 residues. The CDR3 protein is CASSPGRLAGGRTGELFF. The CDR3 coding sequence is TGTGCCAGCAGCCCCGGGAGGCTAGCGGGAGGAAGGACCGGGGAGCTGTTTTTT. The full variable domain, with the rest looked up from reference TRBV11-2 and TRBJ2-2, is EAGVAQSPRYKIIEKRQSVAFWCNPISGHATLYWYQQILGQGPKLLIQFQNNGVVDDSQLPKDRFSAERLKGVDSTLKIQPAKLEDSAVYLCASSPGRLAGGRTGELFFGEGSRLTVL.

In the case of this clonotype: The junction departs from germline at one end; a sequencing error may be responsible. DNA of the CDR3: TGCAGCGTTGAATCGGGCGGGTCCCAAGAGACCCGGTACTTC. This gives the protein CSVESGGSQETRYF. The rearrangement joins TRBV29-1 to TRBJ2-5, with a possible D match to TRBD2 (5 bases). CDR1 SQVTM and CDR2 ANQGSEA come from the germline V gene. This CDR3 contains 14 residues.

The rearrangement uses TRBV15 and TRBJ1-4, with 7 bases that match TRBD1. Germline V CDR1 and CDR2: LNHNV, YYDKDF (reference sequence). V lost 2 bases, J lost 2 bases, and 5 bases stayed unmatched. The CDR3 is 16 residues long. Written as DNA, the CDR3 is TGTGCCACCAGCAGACCTCACAGGGGTACTAATGAAAAACTGTTTTTT. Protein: CATSRPHRGTNEKLFF. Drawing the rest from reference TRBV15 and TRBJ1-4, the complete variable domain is DAMVIQNPRYQVTQFGKPVTLSCSQTLNHNVMYWYQQKSSQAPKLLFHYYDKDFNNEADTPDNFQSRRPNTSFCFLDIRSPGLGDTAMYLCATSRPHRGTNEKLFFGSGTQLSVL.

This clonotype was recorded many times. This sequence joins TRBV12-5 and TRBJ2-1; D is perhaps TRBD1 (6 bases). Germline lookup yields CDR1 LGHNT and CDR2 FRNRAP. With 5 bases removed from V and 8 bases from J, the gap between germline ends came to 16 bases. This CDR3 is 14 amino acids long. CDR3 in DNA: TGTGCTAGTGGTCTCGGGACAATAGGAGATGAGCAGTTCTTC. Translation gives CASGLGTIGDEQFF.

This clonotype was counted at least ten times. CDR3 bases: TGTGCCAGCAGCTTAGTTCCGGACAGCCACGAGCAGTACTTC. Its translation: CASSLVPDSHEQYF. The chain employs TRBV11-2 and TRBJ2-7; a weak D match, TRBD1 (6 bases). The CDR3 contains 14 residues. With 1 base removed from V and 5 bases from J, the gap between germline ends came to 12 bases. Germline V gives CDR1 SGHAT, CDR2 FQNNGV. The full variable domain, its missing parts supplied by reference TRBV11-2 and TRBJ2-7, is EAGVAQSPRYKIIEKRQSVAFWCNPISGHATLYWYQQILGQGPKLLIQFQNNGVVDDSQLPKDRFSAERLKGVDSTLKIQPAKLEDSAVYLCASSLVPDSHEQYFGPGTRLTVT.

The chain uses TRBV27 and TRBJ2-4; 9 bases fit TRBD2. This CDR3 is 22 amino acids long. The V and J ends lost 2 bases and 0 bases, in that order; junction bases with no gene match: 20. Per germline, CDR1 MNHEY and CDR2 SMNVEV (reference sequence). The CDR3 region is CASSLNPILGKREALAKNIQYF. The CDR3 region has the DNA TGTGCCAGCAGTTTAAACCCTATCTTGGGGAAGCGGGAGGCTCTAGCCAAAAACATTCAGTACTTC.

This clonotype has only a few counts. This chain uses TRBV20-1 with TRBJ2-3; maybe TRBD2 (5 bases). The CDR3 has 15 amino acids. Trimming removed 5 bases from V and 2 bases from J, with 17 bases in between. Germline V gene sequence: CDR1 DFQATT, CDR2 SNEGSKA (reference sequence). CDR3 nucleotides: TGCAGTGCTGGAGGCAATAGAGGGTTCACAGATACGCAGTATTTT. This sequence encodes CSAGGNRGFTDTQYF.

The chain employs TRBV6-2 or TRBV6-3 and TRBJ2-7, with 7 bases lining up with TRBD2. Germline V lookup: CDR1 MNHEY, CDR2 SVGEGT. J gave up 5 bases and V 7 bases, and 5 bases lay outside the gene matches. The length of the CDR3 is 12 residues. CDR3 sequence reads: CASTDTSDEQYF. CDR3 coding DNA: TGTGCCAGCACCGACACTAGCGACGAGCAGTACTTC.

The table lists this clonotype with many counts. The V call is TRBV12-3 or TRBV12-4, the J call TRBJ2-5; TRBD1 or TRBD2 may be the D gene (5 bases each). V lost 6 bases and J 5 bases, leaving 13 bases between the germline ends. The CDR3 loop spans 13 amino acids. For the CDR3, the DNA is TGTGCCAGCAGACGGGGTTGGGGGGAGACCCAGTACTTC. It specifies CASRRGWGETQYF.

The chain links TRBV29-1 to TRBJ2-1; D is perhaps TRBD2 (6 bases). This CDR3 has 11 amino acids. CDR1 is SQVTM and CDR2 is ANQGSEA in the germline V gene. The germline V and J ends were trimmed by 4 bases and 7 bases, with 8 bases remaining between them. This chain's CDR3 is CSVGEANEQFF. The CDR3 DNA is TGCAGCGTTGGGGAGGCAAATGAGCAGTTCTTC.

The CDR3 spells CASSLDRYRDTEAFF. The CDR3 DNA follows: TGTGCCAGCAGTTTAGATAGGTACCGGGACACTGAAGCTTTCTTT. V gene TRBV12-3 or TRBV12-4 combines with J gene TRBJ1-1; D unresolved. The V gene lost 1 base and the J gene lost 3 bases, with 12 bases spanning the gap. The CDR3 runs to 15 residues.